A single sample is the source of the 10 T cell receptor beta chains below, sequenced in a study of blood T cell repertoires in COVID-19. TCRdb's table, derived via immunoSEQ multiplex PCR, lists solely in-frame clones and lacks some. The sample carries around 140,000 clones, 84% recorded once. Source material: peripheral blood. These receptors were collected from a man aged 55 to 70 with acute or convalescent COVID-19.

The CDR3 sequence: CASSPGLARNEQFF. The CDR3 nucleotides read TGTGCCAGCAGCCCTGGACTAGCCAGGAATGAGCAGTTCTTC. The chain couples TRBV7-3 to TRBJ2-1, with TRBD2 identical over 8 bases. Germline V gene data show CDR1 as SGHTA and CDR2 as FQGTGA. CDR3 size: 14 residues. The J segment lost 7 bases and the V segment lost 5 bases, leaving 7 bases of the junction unmatched.

V is TRBV6-5 and J is TRBJ1-2; possibly TRBD1 for D (6 bases). Germline V lookup: CDR1 MNHEY, CDR2 SVGAGI. The CDR3 contains 14 residues. V was clipped by 0 bases and J by 8 bases, with 13 bases between them. CDR3: CASSYSRGIYGYTF. In DNA, the CDR3 is TGTGCCAGCAGTTACTCCAGGGGAATCTACGGCTACACCTTC.

V usage is TRBV5-1 and J usage is TRBJ2-5; 13 bases are a match to TRBD2. CDR1 SGHRS and CDR2 YFSETQ come from the germline V gene. This CDR3 has 16 amino acids. J was trimmed by 5 bases and V by 1 base; bases with no gene match: 5. CDR3 amino acids: CASSLYGTSGVETQYF. CDR3 nucleotide sequence: TGCGCCAGCAGCTTGTACGGGACTAGCGGGGTGGAGACCCAGTACTTC.

The chain combines TRBV5-4 with TRBJ1-5; 8 bases are a match to TRBD1. Germline V gives CDR1 SGHNT, CDR2 YYREEE (reference sequence). After removal of 3 bases from V and 3 bases from J, the junction contained 8 bases not matched to a gene. The CDR3 spans 16 residues. CDR3 coding DNA: TGTGCCAGCAGCTCGGGGACAGGAGGCAACAATCAGCCCCAGCATTTT. Protein sequence: CASSSGTGGNNQPQHF.

This clone was detected only a few times. The chain has TRBV10-3 and TRBJ1-2, with 7 bases matching TRBD1. The CDR3 is made up of 16 amino acids. CDR1 and CDR2 from the germline V gene are ENHRY and SYGVKD. The V segment lost 2 bases and the J segment 2 bases; nucleotides outside the gene matches: 8. The CDR3 reads CAISEGTAPENYGYTF. The CDR3 DNA sequence: TGTGCCATCAGTGAGGGGACAGCTCCTGAGAACTATGGCTACACCTTC.

The chain carries TRBV7-2 and TRBJ1-4; possible D gene TRBD1, 5 bases. Between the trimmed V and J ends, which lost 3 bases and 0 bases, there was a span of 5 bases. In germline, CDR1 is SGHTA, CDR2 FQGNSA. CDR3 length: 14 residues. The CDR3 spells CASSFRATNEKLFF. CDR3 sequence (DNA): TGTGCCAGCAGCTTCAGGGCAACTAATGAAAAACTGTTTTTT.

The chain recombines TRBV5-4 with TRBJ2-1; 7 positions match TRBD2. This CDR3 region has 15 residues. Germline lookup yields CDR1 SGHNT and CDR2 YYREEE (reference sequence). V shed 0 bases, J shed 1 base, and the junction held 1 base outside the gene matches. In DNA form, the CDR3 reads TGTGCCAGCAGCTTGGGGGGGGGTTCCTACAATGAGCAGTTCTTC. Its protein is CASSLGGGSYNEQFF.

The chain uses TRBV27 and TRBJ1-1, with D maybe TRBD1 (5 bases). Trimming shortened V by 8 bases and J by 5 bases, and 18 bases separated the two germline ends. Germline V gene lookup returns CDR1 MNHEY and CDR2 SMNVEV (reference sequence). CDR3 size: 14 residues. The CDR3, as DNA: TGTGCCAGCGCCAGGGTTGGGGTAGGGACTGAAGCTTTCTTT. Protein: CASARVGVGTEAFF.

This sequence joins TRBV7-8 and TRBJ2-7; the D gene is possibly TRBD1 (5 bases). Germline V gene data show CDR1 as SGHVS and CDR2 as FQNEAQ. The CDR3 spans 14 residues. With 2 bases removed from V and 1 base from J, the gap between germline ends came to 9 bases. The CDR3 spells CASSLRQFSYEQYF. Here the CDR3 DNA reads TGTGCCAGCAGCTTACGACAGTTTTCCTACGAGCAGTACTTC.

The chain combines TRBV1 with TRBJ1-5. TRBV1 is a pseudogene. CDR3 length: 15 amino acids. CDR3 sequence: CTSSQLVCGNQPQHF. CDR3 nucleotide sequence: TGCACCAGCAGCCAGTTGGTTTGCGGGAATCAGCCCCAGCATTTT.